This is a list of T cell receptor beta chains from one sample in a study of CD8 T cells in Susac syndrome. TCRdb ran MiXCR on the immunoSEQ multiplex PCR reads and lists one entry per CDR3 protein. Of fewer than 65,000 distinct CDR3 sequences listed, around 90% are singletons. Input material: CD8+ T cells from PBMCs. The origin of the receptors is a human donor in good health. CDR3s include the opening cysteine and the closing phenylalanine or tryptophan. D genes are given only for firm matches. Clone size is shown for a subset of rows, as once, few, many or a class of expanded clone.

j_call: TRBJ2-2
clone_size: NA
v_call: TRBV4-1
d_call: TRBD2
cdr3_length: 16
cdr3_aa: CASSAPTSGGRGELFF
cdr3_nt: TGCGCCAGCAGCGCTCCGACTAGCGGGGGTAGGGGGGAGCTGTTTTTT

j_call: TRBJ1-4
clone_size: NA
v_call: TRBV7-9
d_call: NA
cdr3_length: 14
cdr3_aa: CASDGNPTNEKLFF
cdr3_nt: TGTGCCAGCGACGGGAATCCGACTAATGAAAAACTGTTTTTT

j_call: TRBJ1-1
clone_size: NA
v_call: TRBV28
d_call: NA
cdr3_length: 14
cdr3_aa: CASSIQGLNTEAFF
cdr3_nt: TGTGCCAGCAGTATACAGGGATTGAACACTGAAGCTTTCTTT

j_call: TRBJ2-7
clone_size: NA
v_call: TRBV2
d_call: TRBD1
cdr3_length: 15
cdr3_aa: CASSASGTASYEQYF
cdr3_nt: TGTGCCAGCAGTGCCTCCGGGACAGCCTCCTACGAGCAGTACTTC

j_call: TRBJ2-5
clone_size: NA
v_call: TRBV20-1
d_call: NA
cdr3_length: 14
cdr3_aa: CSARDRGMEETQYF
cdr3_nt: TGCAGTGCTAGAGATCGGGGAATGGAAGAGACCCAGTACTTC

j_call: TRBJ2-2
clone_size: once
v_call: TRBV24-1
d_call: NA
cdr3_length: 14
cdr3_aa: CATSDFPSSGELFF
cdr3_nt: TGTGCCACCAGTGATTTCCCAAGTTCCGGGGAGCTGTTTTTT

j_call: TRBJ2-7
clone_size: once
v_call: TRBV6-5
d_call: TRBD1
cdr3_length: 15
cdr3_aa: CASSYGQGAPDEQYF
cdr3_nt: TGTGCCAGCAGTTATGGACAGGGGGCGCCGGACGAGCAGTACTTC

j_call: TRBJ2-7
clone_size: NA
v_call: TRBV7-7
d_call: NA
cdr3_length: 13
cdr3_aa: CASSLGRQGEQYF
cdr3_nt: TGTGCCAGCAGCTTAGGCAGGCAGGGCGAGCAGTACTTC

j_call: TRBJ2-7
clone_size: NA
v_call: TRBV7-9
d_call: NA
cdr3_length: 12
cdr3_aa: CASSLVAYEQYF
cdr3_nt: TGTGCCAGCAGCTTAGTCGCCTACGAGCAGTACTTC

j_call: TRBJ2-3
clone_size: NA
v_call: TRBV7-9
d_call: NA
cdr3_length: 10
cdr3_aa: CASSSHTQYF
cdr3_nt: TGTGCCAGCAGCTCACATACGCAGTATTTT

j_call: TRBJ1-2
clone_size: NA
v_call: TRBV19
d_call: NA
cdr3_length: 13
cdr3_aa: CASSYGREDGYTF
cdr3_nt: TGTGCCAGTAGTTATGGGCGCGAGGATGGCTACACCTTC

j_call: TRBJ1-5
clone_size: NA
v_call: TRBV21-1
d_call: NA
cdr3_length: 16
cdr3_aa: CASSNSTEYSNQPQHF
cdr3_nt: TGTGCCAGCAGCAATTCGACAGAATATAGCAATCAGCCCCAGCATTTT

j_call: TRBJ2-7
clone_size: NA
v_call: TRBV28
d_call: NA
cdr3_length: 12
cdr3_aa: CASSVSVDEQYF
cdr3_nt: TGTGCCAGCAGTGTCTCGGTAGACGAGCAGTACTTC

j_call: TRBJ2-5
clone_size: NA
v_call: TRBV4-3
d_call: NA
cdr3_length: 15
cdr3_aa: CASSQGRGQQETQYF
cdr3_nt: TGCGCCAGCAGCCAGGGTAGGGGCCAGCAAGAGACCCAGTACTTC

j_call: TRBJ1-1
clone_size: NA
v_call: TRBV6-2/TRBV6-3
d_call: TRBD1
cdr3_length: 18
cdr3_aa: CASSYTRDRDFMNTEAFF
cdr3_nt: TGTGCCAGCAGTTACACCCGGGACAGGGATTTCATGAACACTGAAGCTTTCTTT

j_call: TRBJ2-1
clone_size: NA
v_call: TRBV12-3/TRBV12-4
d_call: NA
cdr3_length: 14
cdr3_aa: CASRTGTGYNEQFF
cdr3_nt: TGTGCCAGCAGGACCGGGACCGGGTACAATGAGCAGTTCTTC

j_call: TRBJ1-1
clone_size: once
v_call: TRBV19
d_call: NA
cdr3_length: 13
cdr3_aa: CASSTQGNTEAFF
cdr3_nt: TGTGCCAGTAGTACACAGGGGAACACTGAAGCTTTCTTT

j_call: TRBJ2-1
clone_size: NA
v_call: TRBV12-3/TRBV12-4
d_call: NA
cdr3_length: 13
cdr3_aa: CATILRGAGEQFF
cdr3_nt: TGTGCCACCATTCTACGGGGGGCAGGTGAGCAGTTCTTC

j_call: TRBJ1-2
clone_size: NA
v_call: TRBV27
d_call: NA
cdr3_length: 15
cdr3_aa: CASSHPRSPRDGYTF
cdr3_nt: TGTGCCAGCAGTCACCCCCGCTCCCCCCGGGATGGCTACACCTTC

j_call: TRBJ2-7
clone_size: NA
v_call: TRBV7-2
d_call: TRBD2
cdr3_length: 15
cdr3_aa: CASSSSSGASYEQYF
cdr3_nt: TGTGCCAGCAGTTCCTCAAGCGGGGCCTCTTACGAGCAGTACTTC

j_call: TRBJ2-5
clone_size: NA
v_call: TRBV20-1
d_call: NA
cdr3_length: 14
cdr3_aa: CSARETGTAETQYF
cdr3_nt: TGCAGTGCTAGGGAGACCGGGACTGCAGAGACCCAGTACTTC

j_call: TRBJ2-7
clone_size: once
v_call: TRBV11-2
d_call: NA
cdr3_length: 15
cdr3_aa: CASSLVGRSNYEQYF
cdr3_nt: TGTGCCAGCAGCTTAGTAGGCAGATCGAACTACGAGCAGTACTTC

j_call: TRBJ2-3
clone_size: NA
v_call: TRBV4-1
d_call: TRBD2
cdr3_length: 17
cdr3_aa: CASSPRALAGNTDTQYF
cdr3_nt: TGCGCCAGCAGTCCAAGGGCACTAGCGGGGAACACAGATACGCAGTATTTT

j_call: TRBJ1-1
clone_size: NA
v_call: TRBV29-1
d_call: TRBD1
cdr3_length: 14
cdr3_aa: CSVTGRDRRRKAFF
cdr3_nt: TGCAGCGTGACTGGCCGGGACAGGCGCCGTAAAGCTTTCTTT

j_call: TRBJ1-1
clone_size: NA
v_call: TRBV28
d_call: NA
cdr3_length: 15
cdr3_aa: CASSLSGDQNTEAFF
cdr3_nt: TGTGCCAGCAGTTTATCAGGGGATCAAAACACTGAAGCTTTCTTT

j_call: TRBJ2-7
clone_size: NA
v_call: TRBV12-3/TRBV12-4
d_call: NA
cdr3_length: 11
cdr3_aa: CASSSFYEQYF
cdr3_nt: TGTGCCAGCAGTTCCTTCTACGAGCAGTACTTC

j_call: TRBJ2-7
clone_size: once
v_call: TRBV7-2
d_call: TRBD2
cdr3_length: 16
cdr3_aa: CASSSRLGRISYEQYF
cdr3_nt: TGTGCCAGCAGCTCCCGGCTCGGGAGGATCTCCTACGAGCAGTACTTC

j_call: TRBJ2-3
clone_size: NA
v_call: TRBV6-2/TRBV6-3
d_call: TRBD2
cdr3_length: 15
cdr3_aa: CASSPGGGSTDTQYF
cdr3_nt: TGTGCCAGCAGCCCGGGGGGGGGAAGCACAGATACGCAGTATTTT

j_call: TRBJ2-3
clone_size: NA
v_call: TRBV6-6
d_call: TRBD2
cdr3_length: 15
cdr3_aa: CASSLAGDNTDTQYF
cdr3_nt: TGTGCCAGCAGCCTAGCGGGGGATAACACAGATACGCAGTATTTT

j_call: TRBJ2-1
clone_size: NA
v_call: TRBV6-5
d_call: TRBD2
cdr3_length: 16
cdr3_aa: CASSYSASGAHNEQFF
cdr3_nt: TGTGCCAGCAGTTACTCGGCTAGCGGGGCGCACAATGAGCAGTTCTTC

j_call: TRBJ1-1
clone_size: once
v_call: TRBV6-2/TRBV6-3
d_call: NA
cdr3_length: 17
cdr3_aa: CASSYQPGQRGTTEAFF
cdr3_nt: TGTGCCAGCAGTTACCAGCCGGGCCAACGAGGGACCACTGAAGCTTTCTTT

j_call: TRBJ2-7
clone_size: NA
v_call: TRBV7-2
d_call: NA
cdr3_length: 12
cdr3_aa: CASSFLTYEQYF
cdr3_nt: TGTGCCAGCAGCTTTCTTACTTACGAGCAGTACTTC

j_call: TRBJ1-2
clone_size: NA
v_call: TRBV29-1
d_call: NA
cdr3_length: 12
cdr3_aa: CSVAIGGYGYTF
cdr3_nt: TGCAGCGTTGCCATAGGGGGGTATGGCTACACCTTC

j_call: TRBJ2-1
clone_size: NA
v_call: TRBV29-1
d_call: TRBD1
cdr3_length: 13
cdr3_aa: CSATDRGHNEQFF
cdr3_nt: TGCAGCGCGACGGACAGGGGCCACAATGAGCAGTTCTTC

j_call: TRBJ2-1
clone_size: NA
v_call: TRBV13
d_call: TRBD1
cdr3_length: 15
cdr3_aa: CASAIEGQGSNEQFF
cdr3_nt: TGTGCCAGCGCTATAGAGGGACAGGGGAGCAATGAGCAGTTCTTC

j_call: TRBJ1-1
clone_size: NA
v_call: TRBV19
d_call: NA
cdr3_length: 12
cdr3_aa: CASSIWGAEAFF
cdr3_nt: TGTGCCAGTAGTATATGGGGAGCTGAAGCTTTCTTT

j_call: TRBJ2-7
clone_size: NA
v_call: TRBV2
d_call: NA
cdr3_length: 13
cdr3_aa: CASSDNRDHEQYF
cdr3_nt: TGTGCCAGCAGTGATAACAGGGACCACGAGCAGTACTTC

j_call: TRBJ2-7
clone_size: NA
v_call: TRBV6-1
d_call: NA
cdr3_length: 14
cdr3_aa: CASSEEDREGEQYF
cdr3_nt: TGTGCCAGCAGTGAAGAGGATAGGGAAGGCGAGCAGTACTTC

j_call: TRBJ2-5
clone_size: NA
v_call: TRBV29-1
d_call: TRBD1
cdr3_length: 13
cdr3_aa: CSVGTGDFGTQYF
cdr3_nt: TGCAGCGTCGGGACAGGCGATTTTGGGACCCAGTACTTC

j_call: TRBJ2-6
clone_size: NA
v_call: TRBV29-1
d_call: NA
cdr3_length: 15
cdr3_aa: CSVEKRGYGANVLTF
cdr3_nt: TGCAGCGTTGAGAAAAGGGGGTACGGGGCCAACGTCCTGACTTTC

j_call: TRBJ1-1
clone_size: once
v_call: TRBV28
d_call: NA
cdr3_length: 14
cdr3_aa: CASSFRTANTEAFF
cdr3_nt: TGTGCCAGCAGTTTCAGGACAGCGAACACTGAAGCTTTCTTT

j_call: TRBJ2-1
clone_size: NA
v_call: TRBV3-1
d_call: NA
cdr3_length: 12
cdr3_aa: CASSQEVGEQFF
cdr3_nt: TGTGCCAGCAGCCAAGAAGTAGGTGAGCAGTTCTTC

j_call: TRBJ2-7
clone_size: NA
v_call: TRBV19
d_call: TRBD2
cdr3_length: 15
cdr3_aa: CASSLGGEGRNEQYF
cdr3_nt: TGTGCCAGTAGTCTGGGAGGGGAAGGTCGGAACGAGCAGTACTTC

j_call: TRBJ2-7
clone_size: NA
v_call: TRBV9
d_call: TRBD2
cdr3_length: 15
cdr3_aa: CASAPAGRLEDEQYF
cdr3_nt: TGTGCCAGCGCCCCAGCGGGACGACTGGAGGACGAGCAGTACTTC

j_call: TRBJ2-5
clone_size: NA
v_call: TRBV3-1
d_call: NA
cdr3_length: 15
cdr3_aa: CASSQDPGLGETQYF
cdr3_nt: TGTGCCAGCAGCCAAGATCCCGGCCTGGGAGAGACCCAGTACTTC

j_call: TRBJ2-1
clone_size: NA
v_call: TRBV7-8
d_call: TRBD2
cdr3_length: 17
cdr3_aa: CASSLPGLAGYHNEQFF
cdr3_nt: TGTGCCAGCAGCCTGCCGGGACTAGCGGGGTATCACAATGAGCAGTTCTTC

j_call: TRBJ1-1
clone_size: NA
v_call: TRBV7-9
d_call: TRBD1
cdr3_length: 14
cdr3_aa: CASSLNRGRTEAFF
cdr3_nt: TGTGCCAGCAGCTTGAACAGGGGGCGGACTGAAGCTTTCTTT

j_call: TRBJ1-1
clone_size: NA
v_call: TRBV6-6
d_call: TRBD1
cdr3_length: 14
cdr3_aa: CASSPLTGRAEAFF
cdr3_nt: TGTGCCAGCAGTCCCCTGACAGGGCGGGCTGAAGCTTTCTTT

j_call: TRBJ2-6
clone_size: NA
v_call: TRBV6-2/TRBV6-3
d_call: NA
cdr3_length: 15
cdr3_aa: CASSYRTSGANVLTF
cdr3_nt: TGTGCCAGCAGTTACAGGACTTCTGGGGCCAACGTCCTGACTTTC

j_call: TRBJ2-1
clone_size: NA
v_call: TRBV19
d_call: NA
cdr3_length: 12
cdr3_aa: CASSILYNEQFF
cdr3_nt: TGTGCCAGTAGTATTCTGTACAATGAGCAGTTCTTC

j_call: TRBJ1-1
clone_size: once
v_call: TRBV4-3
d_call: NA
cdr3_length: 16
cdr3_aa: CASSQDSGTANTEAFF
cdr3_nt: TGCGCCAGCAGCCAAGATTCTGGGACGGCGAACACTGAAGCTTTCTTT

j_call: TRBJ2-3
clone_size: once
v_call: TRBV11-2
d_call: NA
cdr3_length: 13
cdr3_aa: CASSSGTADTQYF
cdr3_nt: TGTGCCAGCAGCTCCGGGACGGCAGATACGCAGTATTTT

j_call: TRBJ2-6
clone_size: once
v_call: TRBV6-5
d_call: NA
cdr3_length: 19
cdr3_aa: CASSYSMGSLNPGANVLTF
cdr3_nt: TGTGCCAGCAGTTACTCGATGGGGTCGTTGAACCCTGGGGCCAACGTCCTGACTTTC

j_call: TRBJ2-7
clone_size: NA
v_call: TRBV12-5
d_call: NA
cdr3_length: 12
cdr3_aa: CASGLSLYEQYF
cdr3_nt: TGTGCTAGTGGTTTGTCCCTCTACGAGCAGTACTTC

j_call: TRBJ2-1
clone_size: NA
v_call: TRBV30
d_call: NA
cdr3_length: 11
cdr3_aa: CAWREGNEQFF
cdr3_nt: TGTGCCTGGAGAGAGGGTAATGAGCAGTTCTTC

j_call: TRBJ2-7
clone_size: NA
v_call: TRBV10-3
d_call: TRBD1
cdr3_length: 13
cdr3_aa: CATTGTDPYEQYF
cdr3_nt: TGTGCCACAACGGGGACAGACCCCTACGAGCAGTACTTC

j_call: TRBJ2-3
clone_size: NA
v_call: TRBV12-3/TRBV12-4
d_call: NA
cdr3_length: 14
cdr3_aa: CASSYLGSTDTQYF
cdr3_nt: TGTGCCAGCAGTTACCTTGGGAGCACAGATACGCAGTATTTT

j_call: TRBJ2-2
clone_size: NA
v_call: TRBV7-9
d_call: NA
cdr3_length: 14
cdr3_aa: CASNGKTKTGELFF
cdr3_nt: TGTGCCAGCAACGGGAAGACCAAAACCGGGGAGCTGTTTTTT

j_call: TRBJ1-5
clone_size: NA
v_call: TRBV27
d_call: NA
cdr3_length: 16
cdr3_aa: CASSLSAGDSNQPQHF
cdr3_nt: TGTGCCAGCAGTTTATCGGCAGGGGATAGCAATCAGCCCCAGCATTTT

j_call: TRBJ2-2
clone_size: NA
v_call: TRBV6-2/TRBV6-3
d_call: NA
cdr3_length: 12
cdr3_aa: CASSYIPGELFF
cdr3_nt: TGTGCCAGCAGTTATATTCCCGGGGAGCTGTTTTTT